This TCR beta chain was captured in a study of regulatory T cells in long-lasting Graves disease. Study-wide results and caveats: Persistent disease preferred TRBV28, TRBJ1-2 and TRBJ2-5.

This CDR3 spans 14 amino acids. Unmatched junction bases numbered 8, after V lost 5 bases and J lost 5 bases. In germline, CDR1 is PRHDT, CDR2 FYEKMQ (reference sequence). This clonotype was recorded many times. Its antigen is unidentified. Library construction for TCR beta used iRepertoire HTBI primers and Arm-PCR of CDR3 regions. Source study methods: Identification across samples found 50 to 80 TRBV and 12 to 15 TRBJ segments. TCRdb re-derived calls from the multiplex PCR reads in MiXCR, one entry per CDR3 protein. These V and J calls originate from TCRdb's pipeline instead of the authors' own analysis. This sample has some 440,000 distinct CDR3 sequences, with around 20% found just once. Time point denoted: persistent/refractory GD, antithyroid drugs over 5 years with positive TRAb. TCR sequences were obtained from RNA taken from PBMCs.

The J gene is TRBJ1-1, the V gene TRBV13, with 7 bases aligning to TRBD1. This clonotype was sampled from a female donor with Graves disease. This sample comprised peripheral blood mononuclear cells (PBMCs), obtained when the disease was refractory, from a patient treated with antithyroid drugs. DNA for the CDR3: TGTGCCAGCAGCCCTACTGACAGGGTAACTGAAGCTTTCTTT. It encodes CASSPTDRVTEAFF.